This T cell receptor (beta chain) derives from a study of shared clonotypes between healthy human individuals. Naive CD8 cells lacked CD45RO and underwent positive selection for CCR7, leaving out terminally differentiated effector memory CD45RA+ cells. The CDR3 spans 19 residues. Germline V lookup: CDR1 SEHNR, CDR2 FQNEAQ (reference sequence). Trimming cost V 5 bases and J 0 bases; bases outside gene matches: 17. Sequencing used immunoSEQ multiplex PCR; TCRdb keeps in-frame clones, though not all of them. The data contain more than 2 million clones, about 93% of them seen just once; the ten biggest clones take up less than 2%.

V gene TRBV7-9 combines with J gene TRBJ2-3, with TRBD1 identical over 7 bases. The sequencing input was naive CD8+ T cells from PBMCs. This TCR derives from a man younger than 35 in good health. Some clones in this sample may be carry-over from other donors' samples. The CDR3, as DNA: TGTGCCAGCAGCGGACGCGACCTACAGGGGATAGAAAGCACAGATACGCAGTATTTT. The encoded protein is CASSGRDLQGIESTDTQYF. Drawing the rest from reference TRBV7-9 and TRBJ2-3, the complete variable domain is DTGVSQNPRHKITKRGQNVTFRCDPISEHNRLYWYRQTLGQGPEFLTYFQNEAQLEKSRLLSDRFSAERPKGSFSTLEIQRTEQGDSAMYLCASSGRDLQGIESTDTQYFGPGTRLTVL.